This T cell receptor beta chain was identified in a study of OX40 agonist ivuxolimab in advanced cancers. About this clone itself: Its target is unknown. Sequence at one end of the junction differs from germline and may be a read error.

Notes on the study in general: Researchers did not determine the expanded peripheral T cells' antigen specificity. There was clonal expansion of CD4+ and CD8+ blood T cells by week 6 at 0.1 to 3.0 mg/kg.

CDR3 size: 8 residues. Germline V gene sequence: CDR1 SQVTM, CDR2 ANQGSEA. The assay was immunoSEQ multiplex PCR, and TCRdb's table has in-frame clones only and misses some. The sample contains fewer than 80,000 clones, approximately 81% of which appear only once. At baseline, cycle 4 day 1, and cycle 7 day 1, blood was sampled. The chain has TRBV29-1 and TRBJ2-3; 7 bases line up with TRBD1. The TCR originated in an adult with an advanced solid tumor such as melanoma, head and neck, liver or kidney cancer. The specimen was CD4+ or CD8+ T cells sorted from blood, collected in a trial of the OX40 agonist ivuxolimab. CDR3 in DNA: TGCAGCGACCAGGACAGGCAATTT. This encodes CSDQDRQF.